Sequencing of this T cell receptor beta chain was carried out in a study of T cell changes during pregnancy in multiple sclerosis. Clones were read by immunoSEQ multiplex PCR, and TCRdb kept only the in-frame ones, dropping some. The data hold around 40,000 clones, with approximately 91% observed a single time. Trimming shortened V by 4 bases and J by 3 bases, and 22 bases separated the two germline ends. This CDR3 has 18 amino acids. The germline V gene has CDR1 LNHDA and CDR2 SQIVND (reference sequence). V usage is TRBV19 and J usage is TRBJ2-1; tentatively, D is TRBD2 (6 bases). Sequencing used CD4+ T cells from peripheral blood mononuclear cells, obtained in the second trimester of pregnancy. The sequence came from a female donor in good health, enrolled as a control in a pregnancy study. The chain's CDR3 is CASSRRGPGREFYNEQFF. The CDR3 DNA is TGTGCCAGTAGTAGGAGGGGCCCGGGTCGGGAATTCTACAATGAGCAGTTCTTC.